Listed below are T cell receptor beta chains from one sample, sequenced in a study of T-cell reconstitution after alpha-beta-depleted transplantation in children. TCRdb re-called the PCR reads through MiXCR, storing one row per CDR3 protein. The table includes 200,000 to 250,000 distinct CDR3 sequences, about 9.2% detected once. Here the sequenced sample was PBMCs from the stem cell graft donor, taken from the stem cell graft. The receptors were sampled from a human donor who donated a stem cell graft to a child with acute lymphoblastic leukemia. The CDR3 runs from the conserved cysteine through the conserved F or W. The order of the fields is D gene, V gene, J gene, clone size, CDR3 DNA, CDR3 protein. D genes are given only for firm matches. Rows give clone size only sometimes, using once, few, many, or a class for an expanded clone.

d_call: TRBD1; v_call: TRBV19; j_call: TRBJ2-2; clone_size: -; cdr3_nt: TGTGCCAGTAGTACACGGACAGGGACCGGGGAGCTGTTTTTT; cdr3_aa: CASSTRTGTGELFF
d_call: -; v_call: TRBV12-3/TRBV12-4; j_call: TRBJ1-2; clone_size: many; cdr3_nt: TGTGCCAGCAGTTTAAGGTGGAACTATGGCTACACCTTC; cdr3_aa: CASSLRWNYGYTF
d_call: TRBD2; v_call: TRBV15; j_call: TRBJ2-3; clone_size: -; cdr3_nt: TGTGCCACCAGCTCACCGGGAGGGGGGGCTAGCATAGATACGCAGTATTTT; cdr3_aa: CATSSPGGGASIDTQYF
d_call: TRBD1; v_call: TRBV5-1; j_call: TRBJ2-2; clone_size: -; cdr3_nt: TGCGCCAGCAGTACGTCCTCCGGGACAGGGGGCTCCGGGGAGCTGTTTTTT; cdr3_aa: CASSTSSGTGGSGELFF
d_call: -; v_call: TRBV6-1; j_call: TRBJ2-3; clone_size: many; cdr3_nt: TGTGCCAGCAGTCCATCCATCTACGGAGGTACGCAGTATTTT; cdr3_aa: CASSPSIYGGTQYF
d_call: -; v_call: TRBV7-8; j_call: TRBJ2-5; clone_size: -; cdr3_nt: TGTGCCAGCAGCCCCCTAGGGCGGCGGGCGGGCATGGAGACCCAGTACTTC; cdr3_aa: CASSPLGRRAGMETQYF
d_call: -; v_call: TRBV14; j_call: TRBJ2-7; clone_size: few; cdr3_nt: TGTGCCAGCAGCCAAGATGGGCCGGGGCGTTTCGAGCAGTACTTC; cdr3_aa: CASSQDGPGRFEQYF
d_call: TRBD1; v_call: TRBV10-3; j_call: TRBJ1-5; clone_size: many; cdr3_nt: TGTGCCACCCAGACAGGGGGGGATCAGCCCCAGCATTTT; cdr3_aa: CATQTGGDQPQHF
d_call: -; v_call: TRBV15; j_call: TRBJ1-1; clone_size: many; cdr3_nt: TGTGCCACCAGCAGACGACCCACTGAAGCTTTCTTT; cdr3_aa: CATSRRPTEAFF
d_call: -; v_call: TRBV20-1; j_call: TRBJ2-1; clone_size: -; cdr3_nt: TGCAGTGCTAGAGCCCCGGGTGGATCCTTAAACGAGCAGTTCTTC; cdr3_aa: CSARAPGGSLNEQFF
d_call: TRBD1; v_call: TRBV5-6; j_call: TRBJ1-1; clone_size: -; cdr3_nt: TGTGCCAGCAGCACGGGACAGGGGATCCGGAACACTGAAGCTTTCTTT; cdr3_aa: CASSTGQGIRNTEAFF
d_call: -; v_call: TRBV20-1; j_call: TRBJ2-7; clone_size: few; cdr3_nt: TGCAGTGCTAGAGAGCCCCGGGGATCGGCCTACGAGCAGTACTTC; cdr3_aa: CSAREPRGSAYEQYF
d_call: -; v_call: TRBV6-5; j_call: TRBJ1-2; clone_size: few; cdr3_nt: TGTGCCAGCAGTTACTCGAGGCTCGGGCAGGCCTATGGCTACACCTTC; cdr3_aa: CASSYSRLGQAYGYTF
d_call: TRBD1; v_call: TRBV5-1; j_call: TRBJ1-1; clone_size: -; cdr3_nt: TGCGCCAGCAGCGAGGGATCAGGGGGGAACACTGAAGCTTTCTTT; cdr3_aa: CASSEGSGGNTEAFF
d_call: -; v_call: TRBV5-4; j_call: TRBJ1-4; clone_size: many; cdr3_nt: TGTGCCAGCAGCCCAACCACAGGGACGAAAGAAAAACTGTTTTTT; cdr3_aa: CASSPTTGTKEKLFF
d_call: -; v_call: TRBV11-2; j_call: TRBJ1-1; clone_size: few; cdr3_nt: TGTGCCAGCAGCTCATTGCGGGGTGCCAGCACTGAAGCTTTCTTT; cdr3_aa: CASSSLRGASTEAFF
d_call: TRBD2; v_call: TRBV6-5; j_call: TRBJ2-7; clone_size: few; cdr3_nt: TGTGCCAGCAGTTACTCGAAGTCTTTGGGGGGAGGGCTGGAGCAGTACTTC; cdr3_aa: CASSYSKSLGGGLEQYF